The present T cell receptor beta chain was sequenced within a study of response to subunit inactivated influenza vaccine. General study results and limits: The authors offered the suggestion that each seasonal influenza vaccination recruits few new T cells.

In regard to this clonotype: Antigen: not known.

The ends lost 2 bases at V and 6 bases at J; junction bases unmatched: 10. The V gene's germline CDR1 is LGHNA and CDR2 YSLEER. The CDR3 totals 16 residues. One entry per CDR3 protein, called by TCRdb with MiXCR from the RT-PCR reads. Altogether roughly 700,000 distinct CDR3 sequences are present, about 15% being singletons, with the ten largest covering 6% to 7%. The TCR was taken from a man over 45 who received an inactivated influenza vaccine. The V gene is TRBV4-3, the J gene TRBJ2-7; 10 bases agree with TRBD1. The sequencing here drew on PBMCs from blood, taken approximately 15 days before vaccination. Here the CDR3 DNA reads TGCGCCAGCAGCCAAAGGCTCTGGGACAGGGGTGGCGAGCAGTACTTC. Translated, it gives CASSQRLWDRGGEQYF.